Listed here are 5 T cell receptor beta chains from one sample, sequenced in a study of metastatic and nonmetastatic thyroid tumors. TCRdb re-called the PCR reads through MiXCR. Of about 11,000 clones in the sample, roughly two fifths were seen once. Ahead of thyroid surgery, no patient had received treatment of any kind. The sample taken for sequencing was tumor tissue. These receptors came from a female donor with papillary thyroid cancer or a benign thyroid nodule (not recorded which). Some clones in this sample may be carry-over from other donors' samples.

The chain uses TRBV7-4 and TRBJ1-3; D is perhaps TRBD1 (6 bases). Trimming took off 2 bases at V and 0 bases at J, with 11 bases between the two ends. The CDR3 totals 16 residues. The germline CDR1 and CDR2 sequences are SGHVT and SQSDAQ. The CDR3 region has the DNA TGTGCCAGCAGCTTACAGGGGCCTAGCTCTGGAAACACCATATATTTT. Residues: CASSLQGPSSGNTIYF.

The chain recombines TRBV2 with TRBJ2-1, with a weak D call TRBD2 (6 bases). CDR1 and CDR2 (germline): SNHLY, FYNNEI. This CDR3 has 15 residues. V was clipped by 3 bases and J by 6 bases, with 15 bases between them. Here the CDR3 DNA reads TGTGCCAGCAGTGATGCCCCACGGGGGAGCAATGAGCAGTTCTTC. It yields the protein CASSDAPRGSNEQFF.

This chain links TRBV6-2 or TRBV6-3 with TRBJ1-2, with TRBD1 matching 8 bases. Germline V gene sequence: CDR1 MNHEY, CDR2 SVGEGT. The CDR3 consists of 14 residues. V lost 6 bases and J lost 4; bases outside the gene matches: 7. CDR3 nucleotides: TGTGCCAGCAGCGCGTCAGGGGGCGTCTATGGCTACACCTTC. Its translation: CASSASGGVYGYTF.

Only a few counts were recorded for this clone. The chain joins TRBV6-1 to TRBJ2-7; D remains ambiguous. The germline V gene has CDR1 MNHNS and CDR2 SASEGT. V lost 4 bases to trimming and J lost 2 bases, with 15 bases between them. The CDR3 is 15 amino acids. This chain's CDR3 is CASSAPKPKAYEQYF. The CDR3 nucleotides read TGTGCCAGCAGTGCCCCCAAACCGAAAGCCTACGAGCAGTACTTC.

The CDR3: CAKQGNTGNTIYF. The CDR3 bases are TGTGCTAAACAGGGGAATACTGGAAACACCATATATTTT. V is TRBV30 and J is TRBJ1-3; TRBD1 agrees at 7 bases. CDR3 size: 13 residues. Per germline, CDR1 GTSNPN and CDR2 SVGIG (reference sequence).